This is a list of T cell receptor beta chains from one sample in a study of blood T cell repertoires in COVID-19. Profiling relied on immunoSEQ multiplex PCR, and the TCRdb table lists in-frame clones only, not all of them. The table shows about 200,000 clones, with approximately 86% occurring only once. The material sequenced was PBMCs or T cells enriched from blood (not recorded which). Source of these receptors: a woman aged 25 to 45 who had been exposed to COVID-19. The CDR3 runs from the conserved cysteine through the conserved F or W. Size values are once, few and many counts, or a class for expanded clones, and some rows have none.

V	J	size	CDR3
TRBV5-1	TRBJ1-1	-	CASSSGTGMNTEAFF
TRBV28	TRBJ1-2	many	CASSPDRGRLSYTF
TRBV5-4	TRBJ1-4	-	CASSLTGTAHREKLFF
TRBV5-6	TRBJ1-2	-	CASSLGTTILGGTF
TRBV29-1	TRBJ2-7	-	CSVGDREFYEQYF
TRBV27	TRBJ2-7	-	CASSLTGRGSSYEQYF
TRBV20-1	TRBJ2-1	-	CSASKSSGGIYNEQFF
TRBV11-3	TRBJ1-4	few	CASSLYRGNEKLFF
TRBV3-1/TRBV3-2	TRBJ1-1	-	CASSPSRGRLTEAFF
TRBV19	TRBJ1-4	-	CASSNKGRTNEKLFF
TRBV4-1	TRBJ2-1	-	CASSPERRSSQLGYNEQFF
TRBV14	TRBJ2-3	-	CASSSRGGGTDTQYF
TRBV10-3	TRBJ1-2	-	CAISEPDRAYGYTF
TRBV30	TRBJ1-1	-	CAWTRQGNTEAFF
TRBV5-4	TRBJ2-3	-	CASSWTASTDTQYF
TRBV12-3/TRBV12-4	TRBJ2-3	-	CASSIEDTQYF
TRBV27	TRBJ1-1	-	CASSYDRDPVNTEAFF
TRBV7-2	TRBJ2-7	-	CASSLWLDGYEQYF
TRBV29-1	TRBJ1-1	-	CSVTTGPRAEAFF
TRBV9	TRBJ1-2	-	CASSAQGQGNYGYTF
TRBV3-1/TRBV3-2	TRBJ1-6	once	CASSQGTQYNSPLHF
TRBV9	TRBJ1-1	few	CASSPRAGPNTEAFF
TRBV2	TRBJ1-4	-	CASIGPEEKLFF
TRBV2	TRBJ1-5	-	CASSATGGSNQPQHF
TRBV3-1/TRBV3-2	TRBJ2-7	-	CASSQASGGVYEQYF
TRBV5-1	TRBJ1-6	-	CASSLRPGTASESPLHF
TRBV6-5	TRBJ1-5	-	CASNREEDQPQHF
TRBV6-1	TRBJ2-1	-	CASSDGQGPYNEQFF
TRBV9	TRBJ1-1	-	CASSTPSGGSMNTEAFF
TRBV3-1/TRBV3-2	TRBJ2-7	-	CASSQPGQGAYEQYF
TRBV6-2/TRBV6-3	TRBJ1-5	-	CASSYVTGVLSNQPQHF
TRBV9	TRBJ1-6	-	CASSVAQSGGRRSPLHF
TRBV6-2/TRBV6-3	TRBJ1-1	-	CASSYSGRTAEAFF
TRBV6-5	TRBJ2-7	-	CASQPRGPQSHEQYF
TRBV7-8	TRBJ2-3	-	CASSLVQDTDTQYF
TRBV4-1	TRBJ2-2	-	CASSRGGQGFTGELFF
TRBV2	TRBJ1-6	-	CASSEPLGNYNSPLHF
TRBV28	TRBJ2-7	few	CASSLGSQGLMYEQYF
TRBV6-5	TRBJ1-3	-	CASSQGSGHTIYF
TRBV27	TRBJ1-2	few	CASSPTAVPGYGYTF
TRBV10-3	TRBJ1-6	-	CAISLADRGLSPLHF
TRBV7-8	TRBJ1-4	-	CASSLEGLIGGEKLFF
TRBV6-5	TRBJ2-5	few	CASSGSGETQYF